These 14 T cell receptor beta chains came from one sample sequenced in a study of regulatory T cells in long-lasting Graves disease. Through Arm-PCR of CDR3 regions and iRepertoire HTBI primers, TCR beta libraries were built. A single record per CDR3 protein comes from TCRdb applying MiXCR to the multiplex PCR reads. The sample lists about 450,000 distinct CDR3 sequences, 14% occurring once. Noted time point: newly diagnosed GD, antithyroid drugs for less than 3 months. Construction of the TCR library relied on RNA isolated from PBMCs. The same sample was also used in a study of T cells in Graves' hyperthyroidism and ophthalmopathy.

The specimen comprised peripheral blood mononuclear cells (PBMCs), sampled at new diagnosis, from a patient treated with antithyroid drugs. These receptors all stem from a woman aged 45-59 years with Graves disease.

This clonotype was found many times. V usage is TRBV10-3 and J usage is TRBJ2-7, with TRBD2 matching 8 bases. The CDR3 is 14 residues long. Germline values: CDR1 ENHRY, CDR2 SYGVKD. V lost 0 bases to trimming and J lost 4 bases; unmatched junction nucleotides: 2. Here the CDR3 reads CAISESREGYEQYF. The CDR3 DNA is TGTGCCATCAGTGAGTCCCGGGAGGGGTACGAGCAGTACTTC.

To note about this clonotype: This may come from a read error, since a much larger clone is one base off. The chain employs TRBV7-8 and TRBJ1-2; D may be TRBD1 (6 bases). Germline CDR1 is SGHVS and CDR2 is FQNEAQ. The CDR3 totals 14 residues. V dropped 5 bases and J dropped 10 bases, with 20 bases sitting between them. This chain's CDR3 is CASSMWAGADDYTF. In nucleotides, the CDR3 is TGTGCCAGCAGCATGTGGGCGGGGGCCGATGACTACACCTTC.

Only a few counts were recorded for this clonotype. The chain has TRBV5-1 and TRBJ2-3; D assignment may be TRBD1 or TRBD2 (5 bases each). Trimming removed 5 bases from V and 2 bases from J, with 9 bases in between. Germline V gene data show CDR1 as SGHRS and CDR2 as YFSETQ. The CDR3 consists of 13 residues. The CDR3 region has the DNA TGCGCCAGCAGACAGGAGGTCACAGATACGCAGTATTTT. This sequence encodes CASRQEVTDTQYF.

This clonotype was observed a handful of times. The V and J genes are TRBV6-1 and TRBJ2-7; D gene uncertain. V was shortened by 6 bases and J by 9 bases, with 15 bases between the two germline ends. CDR3 length: 12 amino acids. The germline V gene has CDR1 MNHNS and CDR2 SASEGT. CDR3 DNA sequence: TGTGCCAGCAGCGATACCCCCCAGGTGCAGTACTTC. Translating gives CASSDTPQVQYF.

The J gene is TRBJ1-3, the V gene TRBV12-3 or TRBV12-4, with TRBD1 as a possible D gene (5 bases). Trimming removed 6 bases at V and 4 bases at J, with 22 bases between. CDR3 size: 17 residues. CDR3 DNA sequence: TGTGCCAGCAGCCAATTCCGCGCCGGGACCACCGGAAACACCATATATTTT. Translation: CASSQFRAGTTGNTIYF.

The rearrangement uses TRBV5-1 and TRBJ1-4; D is uncertain. CDR1 SGHRS and CDR2 YFSETQ come from the germline V gene. The V end was cut by 0 bases, the J end by 2 bases, with 8 bases between. The CDR3 is 15 amino acids. For the CDR3, the DNA is TGCGCCAGCAGCTTGGATGTCGGTACTAATGAAAAACTGTTTTTT. Translation: CASSLDVGTNEKLFF.

This clonotype was counted at least ten times. The chain recombines TRBV25-1 with TRBJ2-3; no firm D call. CDR3 size: 13 residues. CDR1 is MGHDK and CDR2 is SYGVNS in the germline V gene. V lost 4 bases and J lost 4, with 9 bases in between. The CDR3 bases are TGTGCCAGCAGTGCGCTGAGTGCAGATACGCAGTATTTT. Its protein is CASSALSADTQYF. The entire variable domain, with the rest obtained from reference TRBV25-1 and TRBJ2-3, is as follows: EADIYQTPRYLVIGTGKKITLECSQTMGHDKMYWYQQDPGMELHLIHYSYGVNSTEKGDLSSESTVSRIRTEHFPLTLESARPSHTSQYLCASSALSADTQYFGPGTRLTVL.

This clonotype came up many times. The chain uses TRBV28 and TRBJ2-7; D remains unclear. Trimming took 6 bases from V and 0 from J, leaving 9 bases between them. The CDR3 consists of 13 residues. Germline CDR1 reads MDHEN; CDR2 reads SYDVKM. CDR3 loop: CASSSGSSYEQYF. In DNA, the CDR3 is TGTGCCAGCAGCTCTGGGTCCTCCTACGAGCAGTACTTC.

The chain combines TRBV6-2 or TRBV6-3 with TRBJ2-5, with TRBD2 identical over 12 bases. Trimming at V came to 6 bases and at J to 5 bases, leaving 13 bases not matched to a gene. Germline CDR1 and CDR2: MNHEY and SVGEGT. The CDR3 totals 17 residues. The CDR3 sequence is CASSESRLAGVSETQYF. The CDR3 coding sequence is TGTGCCAGCAGCGAATCGCGACTAGCGGGAGTTAGTGAGACCCAGTACTTC.

This clonotype was detected ten times or more. Here the CDR3 reads CASGTGGSYGYTF. CDR3 DNA sequence: TGTGCCAGCGGGACAGGGGGCTCCTATGGCTACACCTTC. The rearrangement joins TRBV28 to TRBJ1-2, with TRBD1 matching over 12 bases. CDR1 and CDR2 from the germline V gene are MDHEN and SYDVKM. The length of the CDR3 is 13 residues. V gave up 8 bases and J gave up 4 bases; unmatched junction bases: 2.

This clonotype was seen at least ten times. The chain carries TRBV28 and TRBJ2-5, with a possible D match to TRBD2 (6 bases). This CDR3 region has 15 residues. V was shortened by 3 bases and J by 3 bases, with 14 bases between the two germline ends. The V gene's germline CDR1 is MDHEN and CDR2 SYDVKM. The CDR3 here is CASSLAGLGEETQYF. CDR3 nucleotides: TGTGCCAGCAGTTTGGCGGGACTCGGGGAAGAGACCCAGTACTTC.

This clonotype was found many times. The chain combines TRBV27 with TRBJ2-5; possibly TRBD1 or TRBD2 for D (5 bases each). Trimming cost V 2 bases and J 3 bases, with 10 bases left between them. Germline assignment: CDR1 MNHEY and CDR2 SMNVEV (reference sequence). The CDR3 spans 14 residues. CDR3 sequence (DNA): TGTGCCAGCAGTTTAGTTGGGACGGAAGAGACCCAGTACTTC. It is translated as CASSLVGTEETQYF.

This clonotype was detected many times. The gene calls are TRBV6-1 and TRBJ1-6; no clear D gene. Germline CDR1 MNHNS, CDR2 SASEGT. V lost 0 bases and J 8 bases, leaving 8 bases between the germline ends. This CDR3 contains 14 residues. CDR3 region: CASSEARRHSPLHF. The CDR3 DNA reads TGTGCCAGCAGTGAAGCGCGAAGACATTCACCCCTCCACTTT.

This clonotype was counted ten times or more. The chain carries TRBV27 and TRBJ2-1; TRBD2 matches at 11 bases. The CDR3 extends over 16 amino acids. Germline CDR1 and CDR2: MNHEY and SMNVEV (reference sequence). The V segment lost 0 bases and the J segment 5 bases; nucleotides outside the gene matches: 3. In DNA, the CDR3 is TGTGCCAGCAGTTTATCGGGACTAGCGGCGGACAATGAGCAGTTCTTC. Amino acid sequence: CASSLSGLAADNEQFF.